One and the same sample provided the 24 T cell receptor beta chains below, sequenced in a study of CD8 T cells in ankylosing spondylitis. TCRdb used MiXCR to reprocess the 5' RACE reads, holding one entry per CDR3 protein. The table has 36,000 or so distinct CDR3 sequences, around 6.2% seen once. The source material was blood, either unsorted or a sorted T cell fraction (not recorded which). The source is a male donor with ankylosing spondylitis or in good health (not recorded which).

This clonotype was recorded many times. The chain has TRBV28 and TRBJ1-2; TRBD1 aligns across 7 bases. V was pared by 9 bases and J by 3 bases, with 13 bases of the junction left unmatched. The CDR3 runs to 15 residues. CDR1 is MDHEN, CDR2 SYDVKM, per germline. The CDR3 DNA sequence: TGTGCCAGTATCCAACAGGGGATCCCCTACTATGGCTACACCTTC. Its translation is CASIQQGIPYYGYTF.

This clonotype was picked up many times. The genes are TRBV12-3 or TRBV12-4 and TRBJ2-2; D possibly corresponds to TRBD2 (6 bases). The CDR3 extends over 15 amino acids. Trimming left V 5 bases short and J 5 bases short, with 15 bases between. In DNA form, the CDR3 reads TGTGCCAGCAGTCCGACCCGCGGGGCTACCGGGGAGCTGTTTTTT. This gives the protein CASSPTRGATGELFF.

The chain employs TRBV24-1 and TRBJ2-7, with D possibly TRBD1 on 5 matching bases. The CDR3 is made up of 15 amino acids. From germline, CDR1 is KGHDR and CDR2 SFDVKD. Trimming left V 3 bases short and J 5 bases short, with 16 bases between. The CDR3 spells CATSDPGQGENEQYF. CDR3 DNA sequence: TGTGCCACCAGTGATCCCGGACAAGGAGAGAACGAGCAGTACTTC.

This clonotype was recorded at least ten times. The chain uses TRBV25-1 and TRBJ1-1; TRBD1 matches at 7 bases. The V segment lost 6 bases and the J segment 4 bases; nucleotides outside the gene matches: 5. The CDR3 runs to 13 residues. Per germline, CDR1 MGHDK and CDR2 SYGVNS. The CDR3 sequence is CASSATGATEAFF. Written as DNA, the CDR3 is TGTGCCAGCAGCGCTACAGGGGCCACTGAAGCTTTCTTT.

This sequence joins TRBV7-3 and TRBJ1-6, with D possibly matching TRBD1 (5 bases). Germline CDR1 and CDR2: SGHTA and FQGTGA. This CDR3 has 14 amino acids. V was trimmed by 0 bases and J by 14 bases, leaving 14 bases between them. DNA of the CDR3: TGTGCCAGCAGCTTAACGAAAGGTTCCAGGGCCCTCCACTTT. Amino acids: CASSLTKGSRALHF.

This clonotype was seen repeatedly, ten times or more. The chain couples TRBV10-2 to TRBJ2-3; no firm D call. Germline V gene data show CDR1 as WSHSY and CDR2 as SAAADI. Trimming took 4 bases from V and 2 from J, leaving 10 bases between them. The CDR3 contains 14 residues. The CDR3 coding sequence is TGCGCCAGCAGTGTGGCGGCGGTCACAGATACGCAGTATTTT. Residues: CASSVAAVTDTQYF.

This clonotype was seen at least ten times. The rearrangement uses TRBV6-2 or TRBV6-3 and TRBJ2-1; 8 nucleotides agree with TRBD1. This CDR3 comprises 17 residues. The ends lost 6 bases at V and 5 bases at J; junction bases unmatched: 15. Germline-derived CDR1 and CDR2 are MNHEY and SVGEGT. The DNA of the CDR3 is TGTGCCAGCAGCCGAACCATGACAGGGGCGGCTGACAATGAGCAGTTCTTC. Protein: CASSRTMTGAADNEQFF.

This clonotype appeared many times. The chain uses TRBV18 and TRBJ2-2; a weak D match, TRBD1 (5 bases). V was clipped by 3 bases and J by 1 base, with 15 bases between them. CDR3 length: 17 amino acids. Per germline, CDR1 KGHSH and CDR2 LQKENI. As DNA, the CDR3 is TGTGCCAGCTCACCTGGGGCGAGTCGGAGGAACACCGGGGAGCTGTTTTTT. It encodes CASSPGASRRNTGELFF.

The table lists this clonotype with many counts. V gene TRBV24-1 combines with J gene TRBJ2-1, with 10 bases fitting TRBD1. Germline V lookup: CDR1 KGHDR, CDR2 SFDVKD. J gave up 6 bases and V 5 bases, and 9 bases lay outside the gene matches. The CDR3 runs 16 residues. CDR3 loop: CATSGDDRGRFNEQFF. CDR3 nucleotides: TGTGCCACCAGTGGTGATGACAGGGGGCGCTTCAATGAGCAGTTCTTC.

This clonotype was observed at least ten times. V gene TRBV12-3 or TRBV12-4 combines with J gene TRBJ2-7; maybe TRBD1 (6 bases). V lost 4 bases and J lost 3, with 7 bases in between. CDR3 length: 12 amino acids. The CDR3 protein is CASSSDSYEQYF. The DNA of the CDR3 is TGTGCCAGCAGTTCGGACAGCTACGAGCAGTACTTC.

There are many counts of this clonotype. The rearrangement joins TRBV1 to TRBJ2-1. TRBV1 is flagged as a pseudogene. This CDR3 is built from 11 residues. CDR3 sequence (DNA): TGCACCAGCAGCCAAGAAGATAGGCAGTTCTTC. Protein product: CTSSQEDRQFF.

CDR3 bases: TGCGCCAGCAGCTTGAATATAGGAAACCAAGAGACCCAGTACTTC. This gives the protein CASSLNIGNQETQYF. The rearrangement uses TRBV5-1 and TRBJ2-5; the D is unclear. V lost 1 base and J 0 bases, leaving 10 bases between the germline ends. In germline, CDR1 is SGHRS, CDR2 YFSETQ. The CDR3 runs to 15 residues.

In regard to this clonotype: A much bigger clone sits one base away, suggesting this may be a read error. This chain links TRBV19 with TRBJ2-1; D is perhaps TRBD1 (6 bases). Germline CDR1 reads LNHDA; CDR2 reads SQIVND (reference sequence). V lost 5 bases, J lost 10 bases, and 21 bases lay in between. The CDR3 runs to 15 residues. The CDR3 DNA follows: TGTGCCAGTAGTCCCACAGGGTCAGGCCTGGCCGAGCAGTTCTTC. It specifies CASSPTGSGLAEQFF.

This clonotype was counted at least ten times. The chain uses TRBV3-1 and TRBJ1-2; D gene unclear. In germline, CDR1 is LGHDT, CDR2 YNNKEL (reference sequence). V lost 1 base and J 5 bases, leaving 2 bases between the germline ends. There are 11 residues in the CDR3. DNA of the CDR3: TGTGCCAGCAGCCAAGGTTATGGCTACACCTTC. This encodes CASSQGYGYTF.

Many counts were recorded for this clonotype. V and J are TRBV12-3 or TRBV12-4 and TRBJ1-1, with a tentative D call TRBD1 (5 bases). Between the trimmed V and J ends, which lost 4 bases and 5 bases, there was a span of 5 bases. The CDR3 runs to 11 residues. The CDR3 nucleotides are TGTGCCAGCAGTTCAGGGACTGAAGCTTTCTTT. Translation gives CASSSGTEAFF.

This clonotype was detected ten times or more. The chain joins TRBV2 to TRBJ1-2; D possibly corresponds to TRBD1 (5 bases). V was shortened by 10 bases and J by 4 bases, with 13 bases between the two germline ends. There are 12 residues in the CDR3. Germline loops: CDR1 SNHLY, CDR2 FYNNEI. CDR3 in DNA: TGTGCCATCGGGGGGACGAGCTATGGCTACACCTTC. Translating gives CAIGGTSYGYTF.

This clonotype was seen repeatedly, ten times or more. The V call is TRBV27, the J call TRBJ2-2; D remains ambiguous. The CDR3 extends over 14 amino acids. Trimming removed 4 bases at V and 1 base at J, with 7 bases between. Germline V lookup: CDR1 MNHEY, CDR2 SMNVEV (reference sequence). CDR3 bases: TGTGCCAGCAGTTATAGCAGGAACACCGGGGAGCTGTTTTTT. Translation gives CASSYSRNTGELFF.

This clonotype was found once. The rearrangement joins TRBV23-1 to TRBJ2-2, with D tentatively TRBD1 or TRBD2 (6 bases each). TRBV23-1 is flagged as an ORF with uncertain function. With 3 bases removed from V and 1 base from J, the gap between germline ends came to 18 bases. CDR3 length: 18 residues. This CDR3 reads CASSQPQGRGMNTGELFF. The CDR3 bases are TGCGCCAGCAGTCAGCCCCAGGGGCGGGGTATGAACACCGGGGAGCTGTTTTTT.

This clonotype was seen many times. The chain uses TRBV6-4 and TRBJ2-3, with D hard to call. The V gene lost 4 bases and the J gene lost 2 bases, with 16 bases spanning the gap. Germline CDR1 MRHNA, CDR2 SNTAGT. CDR3 length: 16 amino acids. CDR3 DNA sequence: TGTGCCAGCAGTGCCGGCTGGGCTCCCCACACAGATACGCAGTATTTT. The encoded protein is CASSAGWAPHTDTQYF.

This clonotype was seen only a few times. The chain joins TRBV4-2 to TRBJ1-2, with TRBD1 as a possible D gene (6 bases). CDR3 length: 14 amino acids. The germline gives CDR1 LGHNA, CDR2 YNFKEQ. Trimming took off 4 bases at V and 2 bases at J, with 11 bases between the two ends. The CDR3 DNA reads as TGTGCCAGCAGCCCCCAGGGGATCAACTATGGCTACACCTTC. Its protein product is CASSPQGINYGYTF.

This clonotype has a count of ten or more. V is TRBV2 and J is TRBJ1-5; 8 nucleotides align to TRBD1. From germline, CDR1 is SNHLY and CDR2 FYNNEI. Trimming took 5 bases from V and 2 from J; bases not matched to a gene: 5. The length of the CDR3 is 15 residues. CDR3 DNA sequence: TGTGCCAGCAGTTCGGACAGGGCTCGCAATCAGCCCCAGCATTTT. This encodes CASSSDRARNQPQHF.

This clonotype was counted at least ten times. V is TRBV29-1 and J is TRBJ1-1; TRBD1 might be the D (5 bases). Looked up from germline, CDR1 is SQVTM and CDR2 is ANQGSEA. The CDR3 has 13 amino acids. Trimming removed 6 bases at V and 0 bases at J, with 11 bases between. CDR3 nucleotides: TGCAGCGTGAAACAGGTGTTGAACACTGAAGCTTTCTTT. Encoded protein: CSVKQVLNTEAFF.

This clonotype was recorded at least ten times. The chain uses TRBV15 and TRBJ2-7; no reliable D call. The germline V gene encodes CDR1 LNHNV and CDR2 YYDKDF (reference sequence). Trimming cost V 0 bases and J 3 bases, with 12 bases left between them. The CDR3 is 15 residues long. The CDR3 sequence is CATSRDRQPSYEQYF. In DNA form, the CDR3 reads TGTGCCACCAGCAGAGATCGCCAACCGAGCTACGAGCAGTACTTC.

This clonotype has at least ten counts. The genes are TRBV24-1 and TRBJ2-7; D gene ambiguous. Germline values: CDR1 KGHDR, CDR2 SFDVKD. The CDR3 loop spans 13 amino acids. Trimming shortened V by 4 bases and J by 5 bases, and 11 bases separated the two germline ends. CDR3 sequence reads: CATSDHISDEQYF. For the CDR3, the DNA is TGTGCCACCAGTGACCACATATCTGACGAGCAGTACTTC.